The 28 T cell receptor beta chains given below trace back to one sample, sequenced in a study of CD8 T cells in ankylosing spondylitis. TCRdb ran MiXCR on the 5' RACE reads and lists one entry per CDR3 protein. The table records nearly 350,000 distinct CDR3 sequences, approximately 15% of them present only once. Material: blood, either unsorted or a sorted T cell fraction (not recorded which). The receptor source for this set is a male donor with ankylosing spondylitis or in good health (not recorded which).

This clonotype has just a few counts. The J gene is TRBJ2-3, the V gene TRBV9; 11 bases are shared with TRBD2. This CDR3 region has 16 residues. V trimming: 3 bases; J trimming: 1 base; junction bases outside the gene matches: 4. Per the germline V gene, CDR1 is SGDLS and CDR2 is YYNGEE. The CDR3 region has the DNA TGTGCCAGCAGCGCGAAACTAGCGGGGGGCACAGATACGCAGTATTTT. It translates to CASSAKLAGGTDTQYF.

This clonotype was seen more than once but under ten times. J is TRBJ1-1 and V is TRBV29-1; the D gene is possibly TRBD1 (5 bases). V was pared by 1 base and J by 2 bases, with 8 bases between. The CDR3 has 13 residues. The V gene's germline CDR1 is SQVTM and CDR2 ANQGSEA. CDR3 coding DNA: TGCAGCGTTGAAGGCAGGGCAAACACTGAAGCTTTCTTT. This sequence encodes CSVEGRANTEAFF.

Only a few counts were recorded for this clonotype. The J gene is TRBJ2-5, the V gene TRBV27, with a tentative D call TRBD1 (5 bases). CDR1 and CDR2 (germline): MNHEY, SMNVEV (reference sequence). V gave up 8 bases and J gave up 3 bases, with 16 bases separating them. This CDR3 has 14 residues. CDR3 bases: TGTGCCAGCCGGAGACTTGCAGGGAAAGAGACCCAGTACTTC. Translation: CASRRLAGKETQYF.

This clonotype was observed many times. Here the CDR3 DNA reads TGCAGCGTTCAGGGAAAGGCCAATGAAAAACTGTTTTTT. This codes for CSVQGKANEKLFF. The J gene is TRBJ1-4, the V gene TRBV29-1, with D perhaps matching TRBD1 (5 bases). Germline V lookup: CDR1 SQVTM, CDR2 ANQGSEA. This CDR3 comprises 13 residues. V shed 5 bases and J shed 5 bases, with 12 bases lying between them.

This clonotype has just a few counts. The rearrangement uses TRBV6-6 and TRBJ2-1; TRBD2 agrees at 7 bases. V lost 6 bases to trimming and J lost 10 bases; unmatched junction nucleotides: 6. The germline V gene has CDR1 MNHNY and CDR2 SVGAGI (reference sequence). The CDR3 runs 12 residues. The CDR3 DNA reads TGTGCCAGCAGGGGGGGGGGAGAGGAGCAGTTCTTC. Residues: CASRGGGEEQFF.

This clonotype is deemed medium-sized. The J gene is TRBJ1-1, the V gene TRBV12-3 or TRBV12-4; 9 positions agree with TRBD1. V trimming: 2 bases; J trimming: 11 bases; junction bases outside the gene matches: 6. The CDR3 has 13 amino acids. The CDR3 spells CASSLLDRGSAFF. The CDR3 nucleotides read TGTGCCAGCAGTTTATTGGACAGGGGTAGCGCTTTCTTT.

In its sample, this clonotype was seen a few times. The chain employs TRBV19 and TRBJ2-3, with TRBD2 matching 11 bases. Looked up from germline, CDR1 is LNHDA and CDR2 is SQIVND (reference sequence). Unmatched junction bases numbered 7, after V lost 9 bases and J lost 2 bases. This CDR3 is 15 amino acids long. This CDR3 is CASSYSGRDTDTQYF. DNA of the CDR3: TGTGCCAGCAGCTATAGCGGGAGGGACACAGATACGCAGTATTTT.

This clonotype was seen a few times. The CDR3 protein is CASSLIREAGQYEQYF. CDR3 sequence (DNA): TGTGCCAGCAGCCTCATTAGAGAAGCTGGGCAGTACGAGCAGTACTTC. The chain combines TRBV13 with TRBJ2-7, with unresolved D. Trimming removed 5 bases at V and 4 bases at J, with 21 bases between. CDR1 is PRHDT, CDR2 FYEKMQ, per germline (reference sequence). The CDR3 consists of 16 residues. The variable domain in full, with the rest retrieved from reference TRBV13 and TRBJ2-7, is AAGVIQSPRHLIKEKRETATLKCYPIPRHDTVYWYQQGPGQDPQFLISFYEKMQSDKGSIPDRFSAQQFSDYHSELNMSSLELGDSALYFCASSLIREAGQYEQYFGPGTRLTVT.

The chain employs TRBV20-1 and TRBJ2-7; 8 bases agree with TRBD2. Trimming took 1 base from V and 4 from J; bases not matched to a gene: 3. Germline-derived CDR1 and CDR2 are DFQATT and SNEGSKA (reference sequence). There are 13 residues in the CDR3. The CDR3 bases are TGCAGTGCTAGAGCAAGCGGGAGATACGAGCAGTACTTC. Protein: CSARASGRYEQYF.

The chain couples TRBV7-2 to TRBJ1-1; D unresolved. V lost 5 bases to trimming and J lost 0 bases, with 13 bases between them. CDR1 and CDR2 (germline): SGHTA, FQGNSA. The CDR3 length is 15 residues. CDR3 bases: TGTGCCAGCAGCCCCTACAGTTTATTGAACACTGAAGCTTTCTTT. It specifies CASSPYSLLNTEAFF.

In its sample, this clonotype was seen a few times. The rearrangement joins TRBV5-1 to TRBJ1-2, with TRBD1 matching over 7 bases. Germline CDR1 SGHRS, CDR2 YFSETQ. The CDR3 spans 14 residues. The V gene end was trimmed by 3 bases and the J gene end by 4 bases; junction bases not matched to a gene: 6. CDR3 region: CASSSTGEFYGYTF. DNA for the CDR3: TGCGCCAGCAGCTCAACAGGGGAGTTCTATGGCTACACCTTC.

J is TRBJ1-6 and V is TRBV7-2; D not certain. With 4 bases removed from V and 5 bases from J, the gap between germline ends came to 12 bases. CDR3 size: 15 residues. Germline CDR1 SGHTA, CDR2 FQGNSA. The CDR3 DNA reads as TGTGCCAGCAGCTCCTCATTCGGAGATAATTCACCCCTCCACTTT. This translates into CASSSSFGDNSPLHF.

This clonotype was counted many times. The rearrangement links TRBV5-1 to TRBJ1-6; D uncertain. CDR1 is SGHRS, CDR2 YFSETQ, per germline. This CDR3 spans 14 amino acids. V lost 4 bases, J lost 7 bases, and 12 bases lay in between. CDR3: CASSPRSGNSPLHF. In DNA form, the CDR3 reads TGCGCCAGCAGCCCCCGATCCGGAAATTCACCCCTCCACTTT.

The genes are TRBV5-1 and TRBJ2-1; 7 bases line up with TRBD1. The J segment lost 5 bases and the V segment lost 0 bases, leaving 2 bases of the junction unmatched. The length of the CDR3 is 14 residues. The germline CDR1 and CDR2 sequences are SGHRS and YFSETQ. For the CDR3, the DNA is TGCGCCAGCAGCTTGGCCGGGACAGACAATGAGCAGTTCTTC. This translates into CASSLAGTDNEQFF.

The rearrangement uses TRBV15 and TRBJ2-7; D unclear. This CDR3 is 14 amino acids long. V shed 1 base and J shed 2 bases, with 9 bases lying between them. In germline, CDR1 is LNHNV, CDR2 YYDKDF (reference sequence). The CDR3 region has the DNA TGTGCCACCAGCAGAGTACCAGCAACCTACGAGCAGTACTTC. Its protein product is CATSRVPATYEQYF.

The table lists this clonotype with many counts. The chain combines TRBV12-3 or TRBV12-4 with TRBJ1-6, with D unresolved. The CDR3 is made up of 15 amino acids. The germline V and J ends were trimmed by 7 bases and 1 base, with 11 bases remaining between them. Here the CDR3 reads CASTSMGSYNSPLHF. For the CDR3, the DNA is TGTGCCAGCACCTCCATGGGATCCTATAATTCACCCCTCCACTTT.

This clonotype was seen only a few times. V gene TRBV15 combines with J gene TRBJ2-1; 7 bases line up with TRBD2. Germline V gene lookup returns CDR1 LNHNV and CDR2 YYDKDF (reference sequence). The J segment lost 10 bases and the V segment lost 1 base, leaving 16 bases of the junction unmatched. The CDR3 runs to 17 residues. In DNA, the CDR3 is TGTGCCACCAGCAGAGGCTCCTTCGGGACTATATCGGGGGAGCAGTTCTTC. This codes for CATSRGSFGTISGEQFF.

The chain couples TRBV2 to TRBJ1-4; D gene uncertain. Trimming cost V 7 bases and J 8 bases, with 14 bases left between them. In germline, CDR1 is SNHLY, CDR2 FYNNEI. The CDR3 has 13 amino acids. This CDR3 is CASIGGRKEKLFF. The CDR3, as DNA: TGTGCCAGCATAGGCGGCCGAAAGGAAAAACTGTTTTTT. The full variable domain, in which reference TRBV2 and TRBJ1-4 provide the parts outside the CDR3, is EPEVTQTPSHQVTQMGQEVILRCVPISNHLYFYWYRQILGQKVEFLVSFYNNEISEKSEIFDDQFSVERPDGSNFTLKIRSTKLEDSAMYFCASIGGRKEKLFFGSGTQLSVL.

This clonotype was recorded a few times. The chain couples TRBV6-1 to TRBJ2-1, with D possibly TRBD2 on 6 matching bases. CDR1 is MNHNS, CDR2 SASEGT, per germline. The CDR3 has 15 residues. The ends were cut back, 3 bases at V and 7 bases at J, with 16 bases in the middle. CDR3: CASSERDRGLNEQFF. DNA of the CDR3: TGTGCCAGCAGTGAGCGGGACCGTGGATTAAATGAGCAGTTCTTC.

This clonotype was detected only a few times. For the CDR3, the DNA is TGTGCCAGCAGCTTAGGAACAGGGGGCCTCAATGAGCAGTTCTTC. This encodes CASSLGTGGLNEQFF. This chain connects TRBV11-2 to TRBJ2-1; 9 bases agree with TRBD1. V lost 1 base to trimming and J lost 6 bases; unmatched junction nucleotides: 4. Germline V CDR1 and CDR2: SGHAT, FQNNGV. The CDR3 covers 15 residues.

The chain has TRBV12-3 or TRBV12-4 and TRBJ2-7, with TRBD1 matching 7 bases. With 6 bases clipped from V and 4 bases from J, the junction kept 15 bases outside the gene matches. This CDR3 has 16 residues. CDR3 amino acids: CASRNGGTDENYEQYF. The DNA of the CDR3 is TGTGCCAGCAGAAACGGTGGGACAGACGAAAATTACGAGCAGTACTTC.

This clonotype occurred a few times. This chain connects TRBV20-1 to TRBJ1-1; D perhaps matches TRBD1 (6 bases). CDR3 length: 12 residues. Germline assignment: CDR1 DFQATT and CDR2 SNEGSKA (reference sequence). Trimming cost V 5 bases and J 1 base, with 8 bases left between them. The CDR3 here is CSAGQRNTEAFF. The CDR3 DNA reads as TGCAGTGCTGGACAGCGGAACACTGAAGCTTTCTTT.

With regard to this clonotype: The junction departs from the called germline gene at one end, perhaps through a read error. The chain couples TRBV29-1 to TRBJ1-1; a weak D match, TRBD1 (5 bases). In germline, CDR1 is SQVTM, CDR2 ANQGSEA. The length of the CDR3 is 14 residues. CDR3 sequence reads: CSVEGTRSNTEAFF. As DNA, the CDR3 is TGCAGCGTCGAAGGGACCCGGTCGAACACTGAAGCTTTCTTT.

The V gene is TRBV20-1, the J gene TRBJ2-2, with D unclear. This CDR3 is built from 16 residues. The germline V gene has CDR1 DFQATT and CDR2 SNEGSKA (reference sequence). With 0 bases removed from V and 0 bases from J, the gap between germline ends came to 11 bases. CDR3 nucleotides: TGCAGTGCTAGAGATAGGAGCAAAACGAACACCGGGGAGCTGTTTTTT. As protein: CSARDRSKTNTGELFF.

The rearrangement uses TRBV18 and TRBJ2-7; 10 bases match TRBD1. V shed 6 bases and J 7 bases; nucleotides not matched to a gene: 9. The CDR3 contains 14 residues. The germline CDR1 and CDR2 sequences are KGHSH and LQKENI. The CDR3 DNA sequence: TGTGCCAGCTCCCCCGGGACAGGGGTGGGGGAGCAGTACTTC. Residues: CASSPGTGVGEQYF.

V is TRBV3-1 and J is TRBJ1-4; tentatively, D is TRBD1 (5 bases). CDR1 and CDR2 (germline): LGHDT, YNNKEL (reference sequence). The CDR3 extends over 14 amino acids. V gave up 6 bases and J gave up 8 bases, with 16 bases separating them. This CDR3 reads CASSSSGTIEKLFF. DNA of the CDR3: TGTGCCAGCAGTTCCTCCGGGACGATCGAAAAACTGTTTTTT.

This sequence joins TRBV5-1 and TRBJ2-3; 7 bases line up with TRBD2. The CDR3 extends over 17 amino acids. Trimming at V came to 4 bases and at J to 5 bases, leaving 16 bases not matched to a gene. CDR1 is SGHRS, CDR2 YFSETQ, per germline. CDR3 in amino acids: CASSPGLRLGGRDTQYF. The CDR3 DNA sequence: TGCGCCAGCAGCCCGGGCCTACGTCTCGGGGGGAGAGATACGCAGTATTTT.

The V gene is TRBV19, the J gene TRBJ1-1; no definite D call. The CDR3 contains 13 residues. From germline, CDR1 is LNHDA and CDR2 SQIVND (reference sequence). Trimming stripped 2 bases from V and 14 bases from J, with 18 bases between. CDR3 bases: TGTGCCAGTAGTATAACCGGAGCGGTACCTCGGTTCTTT. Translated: CASSITGAVPRFF.